These 30 T cell receptor beta chains originate from one sample sequenced in a study of shared clonotypes between healthy human individuals. Profiled with immunoSEQ multiplex PCR; TCRdb holds only in-frame clones, not every one. The sample holds hundreds of thousands of clones, 97% seen once. Sequencing input: naive CD4+ T cells sorted from blood. The subset is: CD45RA+ positively selected. These receptors originate from a woman between 25 and 40 years old in good health.

V is TRBV27 and J is TRBJ1-2, with D uncertain. From germline, CDR1 is MNHEY and CDR2 SMNVEV (reference sequence). There are 16 residues in the CDR3. V shed 6 bases and J shed 8 bases, with 25 bases lying between them. The CDR3 DNA sequence: TGTGCCAGCAGCCGACGAGCCCCCGGACGTCACCCGGGCTACACCTTC. Translated: CASSRRAPGRHPGYTF.

The chain carries TRBV28 and TRBJ2-7; 15 bases line up with TRBD2. V lost 1 base, J lost 5 bases, and 9 bases stayed unmatched. Germline V lookup: CDR1 MDHEN, CDR2 SYDVKM. The CDR3 sequence is 18 residues long. The CDR3 sequence is CASSLYGGLAGGNDEQYF. The CDR3 DNA reads as TGTGCCAGCAGTTTATATGGGGGACTAGCGGGAGGTAATGACGAGCAGTACTTC.

This clone has a single count. CDR3 in DNA: TGTGCCAGCAGCGTCGGCGGCACCCGGGGGTATAATTCACCCCTCCACTTT. As protein: CASSVGGTRGYNSPLHF. The genes are TRBV9 and TRBJ1-6, with D perhaps TRBD1 (5 bases). V was pared by 2 bases and J by 4 bases, with 16 bases between. Germline-derived CDR1 and CDR2 are SGDLS and YYNGEE. This CDR3 is 17 amino acids long.

This sequence joins TRBV10-3 and TRBJ1-2; 9 nucleotides agree with TRBD1. Germline CDR1 reads ENHRY; CDR2 reads SYGVKD. The trim removed 2 bases at V and 8 bases at J, leaving 0 bases unmatched. CDR3 size: 12 residues. CDR3 sequence reads: CAISEGTGGYTF. The DNA of the CDR3 is TGTGCCATCAGTGAGGGGACAGGGGGCTACACCTTC.

The chain is built from TRBV6-5 and TRBJ2-1; TRBD2 matches 10 bases. The CDR3 has 15 amino acids. Germline CDR1 MNHEY, CDR2 SVGAGI. Trimming at V came to 4 bases and at J to 2 bases, leaving 2 bases not matched to a gene. The CDR3 coding sequence is TGTGCCAGCAGTTTAACTAGCGGGACCTACAATGAGCAGTTCTTC. Translation gives CASSLTSGTYNEQFF.

DNA of the CDR3: TGTGCCAGCAGCTTTACGACGGACAGGCGAGACAATGAGCAGTTCTTC. This gives the protein CASSFTTDRRDNEQFF. The J gene is TRBJ2-1, the V gene TRBV11-2; 7 positions agree with TRBD1. V shed 3 bases and J 5 bases; nucleotides not matched to a gene: 10. The CDR3 covers 16 residues. Per germline, CDR1 SGHAT and CDR2 FQNNGV.

CDR3 DNA: TGTGCCAGCATTCTGACAGGGGAGGGAAACACCATATATTTT. Its translation: CASILTGEGNTIYF. The gene calls are TRBV28 and TRBJ1-3; 8 nucleotides match TRBD1. The germline gives CDR1 MDHEN, CDR2 SYDVKM. CDR3 size: 14 residues. J lost 4 bases, V lost 7 bases, and 6 bases had no gene match.

The chain joins TRBV28 to TRBJ2-5; 8 bases map to TRBD2. In germline, CDR1 is MDHEN, CDR2 SYDVKM. This CDR3 has 14 amino acids. Trimming took 5 bases from V and 9 from J; bases not matched to a gene: 11. The CDR3 loop is CASSTPAGRGAQYF. The CDR3 DNA reads TGTGCCAGCAGTACGCCTGCAGGGCGGGGGGCCCAGTACTTC.

The chain recombines TRBV6-5 with TRBJ2-1; D may correspond to TRBD1 or TRBD2 (6 bases each). V dropped 7 bases and J dropped 10 bases, with 14 bases sitting between them. The CDR3 has 12 residues. Germline loops: CDR1 MNHEY, CDR2 SVGAGI. As DNA, the CDR3 is TGTGCCAGCACCAAGGGGGGACGGGAGCAGTTCTTC. It translates to CASTKGGREQFF.

The chain recombines TRBV19 with TRBJ1-1; maybe TRBD1 (6 bases). This CDR3 has 14 residues. The V end lost 9 bases, the J end lost 1 base, and 15 bases lay between the germline ends. The germline CDR1 and CDR2 sequences are LNHDA and SQIVND (reference sequence). The CDR3 nucleotides read TGTGCCAGCGACCTCAGGGGCTCGAACACTGAAGCTTTCTTT. It specifies CASDLRGSNTEAFF.

The rearrangement joins TRBV11-2 to TRBJ2-1; 7 nucleotides agree with TRBD2. The CDR3 contains 16 residues. V lost 5 bases and J lost 4; bases outside the gene matches: 11. Germline CDR1 SGHAT, CDR2 FQNNGV. The CDR3 is CASSRRDSGLYNEQFF. CDR3 DNA sequence: TGTGCCAGCAGCCGCCGAGATAGCGGGCTTTACAATGAGCAGTTCTTC.

The gene calls are TRBV27 and TRBJ2-5, with 11 bases matching TRBD2. The DNA end favors TRBJ2-7, so the J call may be wrong. This CDR3 has 14 amino acids. The germline V gene encodes CDR1 MNHEY and CDR2 SMNVEV (reference sequence). The DNA of the CDR3 is TGTGCCAGCTCCCAACTAGCGGGAGCCCACGAGCAGTACTTC. Translating gives CASSQLAGAHEQYF.

The chain uses TRBV2 and TRBJ2-3; no clear D. Looked up from germline, CDR1 is SNHLY and CDR2 is FYNNEI. The ends were cut back, 6 bases at V and 1 base at J, with 20 bases in the middle. The CDR3 is 17 amino acids. For the CDR3, the DNA is TGTGCCAGCAGGAAAGGGTCGGTAGCCTGGGGCACAGATACGCAGTATTTT. Translation: CASRKGSVAWGTDTQYF.

The chain has TRBV28 and TRBJ1-2; TRBD1 aligns across 9 bases. The CDR3 is made up of 15 amino acids. J lost 5 bases, V lost 4 bases, and 8 bases had no gene match. The germline V gene has CDR1 MDHEN and CDR2 SYDVKM. The CDR3: CASSSNRGRRYGYTF. In DNA form, the CDR3 reads TGTGCCAGCAGTTCAAACAGGGGGCGCCGGTATGGCTACACCTTC.

The chain employs TRBV2 and TRBJ2-1, with D maybe TRBD2 (6 bases). The germline V gene encodes CDR1 SNHLY and CDR2 FYNNEI. The CDR3 is 14 residues long. The V end lost 5 bases, the J end lost 0 bases, and 8 bases lay between the germline ends. The CDR3 reads CASSWGDSYNEQFF. The CDR3 DNA sequence: TGTGCCAGCAGTTGGGGGGACTCCTACAATGAGCAGTTCTTC.

In its sample, this clone was seen a few times. This chain joins TRBV18 and TRBJ1-1, with 8 bases aligning to TRBD1. CDR3 size: 14 residues. From germline, CDR1 is KGHSH and CDR2 LQKENI. V lost 2 bases to trimming and J lost 3 bases; unmatched junction nucleotides: 2. The CDR3 is CASSPRQGYTEAFF. The CDR3 coding sequence is TGTGCCAGCTCACCAAGACAGGGGTACACTGAAGCTTTCTTT.

The chain is built from TRBV28 and TRBJ1-4; D call uncertain. The CDR3 extends over 15 amino acids. Per the germline V gene, CDR1 is MDHEN and CDR2 is SYDVKM. Deletions cut 2 bases from V and 7 bases from J, with 14 bases between. The CDR3 is CASSLHGRPVEKLFF. For the CDR3, the DNA is TGTGCCAGCAGTTTACACGGCAGGCCGGTTGAAAAACTGTTTTTT.

The J gene is TRBJ2-7, the V gene TRBV7-3; 10 nucleotides line up with TRBD2. Germline V gene data show CDR1 as SGHTA and CDR2 as FQGTGA. The CDR3 has 16 amino acids. J gave up 5 bases and V 0 bases, and 7 bases lay outside the gene matches. Here the CDR3 reads CASSLTGSGRINEQYF. CDR3 nucleotide sequence: TGTGCCAGCAGCTTAACGGGTAGCGGGAGGATTAACGAGCAGTACTTC.

This chain joins TRBV6-6 and TRBJ2-7; possible D gene TRBD2, 6 bases. CDR3 length: 14 residues. The germline CDR1 and CDR2 sequences are MNHNY and SVGAGI (reference sequence). V dropped 2 bases and J dropped 2 bases, with 10 bases sitting between them. CDR3 sequence: CASSYTSGAYEQYF. Here the CDR3 DNA reads TGTGCCAGCAGTTACACCTCGGGGGCCTACGAGCAGTACTTC.

The CDR3 DNA sequence: TGTGCCAGCAGGAATACAGGGAGCGGCGAGCAGTACTTC. It encodes CASRNTGSGEQYF. The chain uses TRBV28 and TRBJ2-5, with a weak D call TRBD1 (6 bases). Matching the DNA end better, TRBJ2-7 makes the J call doubtful. The CDR3 sequence is 13 residues long. Germline CDR1 MDHEN, CDR2 SYDVKM.

This sequence joins TRBV6-1 and TRBJ2-1; 8 positions match TRBD2. The V gene's germline CDR1 is MNHNS and CDR2 SASEGT. V trimming: 5 bases; J trimming: 0 bases; junction bases outside the gene matches: 3. This CDR3 spans 15 amino acids. The DNA of the CDR3 is TGTGCCAGCAGTCCCGGGACTAGCTCCTACAATGAGCAGTTCTTC. Encoded protein: CASSPGTSSYNEQFF.

The chain employs TRBV2 and TRBJ1-1, with a tentative D call TRBD1 (5 bases). This CDR3 region has 12 residues. Germline CDR1 reads SNHLY; CDR2 reads FYNNEI. The V end was cut by 0 bases, the J end by 10 bases, with 9 bases between. CDR3 protein: CASSEAQGLAFF. CDR3 DNA: TGTGCCAGCAGTGAAGCGCAGGGTTTAGCTTTCTTT.

The chain employs TRBV29-1 and TRBJ2-7; D might be TRBD1 or TRBD2, each matching 6 bases. Trimming removed 6 bases from V and 8 bases from J, with 14 bases in between. The length of the CDR3 is 11 residues. Germline V gene data show CDR1 as SQVTM and CDR2 as ANQGSEA. CDR3 sequence reads: CSVVEGGKQYF. The CDR3 coding sequence is TGCAGCGTCGTGGAGGGGGGTAAGCAGTACTTC.

This clone has a handful of counts. This rearrangement joins TRBV2 to TRBJ2-7; D unresolved. V was clipped by 8 bases and J by 3 bases, with 8 bases between them. Germline V gives CDR1 SNHLY, CDR2 FYNNEI. The CDR3 extends over 11 amino acids. The CDR3 region is CASHGHYEQYF. CDR3 nucleotide sequence: TGTGCCAGCCACGGGCACTACGAGCAGTACTTC. Combining the CDR3 with reference TRBV2 and TRBJ2-7 gives the whole variable domain EPEVTQTPSHQVTQMGQEVILRCVPISNHLYFYWYRQILGQKVEFLVSFYNNEISEKSEIFDDQFSVERPDGSNFTLKIRSTKLEDSAMYFCASHGHYEQYFGPGTRLTVT.

The rearrangement joins TRBV19 to TRBJ2-1, with D perhaps matching TRBD1 (5 bases). Germline CDR1 is LNHDA and CDR2 is SQIVND (reference sequence). There are 14 residues in the CDR3. With 5 bases removed from V and 6 bases from J, the gap between germline ends came to 14 bases. CDR3 amino acids: CASSVTSGSNEQFF. CDR3 nucleotide sequence: TGTGCCAGTAGTGTAACTTCAGGGTCCAATGAGCAGTTCTTC. Combining the CDR3 with reference TRBV19 and TRBJ2-1 gives the whole variable domain DGGITQSPKYLFRKEGQNVTLSCEQNLNHDAMYWYRQDPGQGLRLIYYSQIVNDFQKGDIAEGYSVSREKKESFPLTVTSAQKNPTAFYLCASSVTSGSNEQFFGPGTRLTVL.

The CDR3, as DNA: TGTGCCAGCAGTGAATTCGTCTGGGGCGGGTTGTTGTACGAGCAGTACTTC. Translated, it gives CASSEFVWGGLLYEQYF. This chain uses TRBV2 with TRBJ2-7; D assignment may be TRBD1 or TRBD2 (5 bases each). Per germline, CDR1 SNHLY and CDR2 FYNNEI. The CDR3 has 17 residues. Trimming cost V 2 bases and J 4 bases, with 21 bases left between them.

The rearrangement uses TRBV27 and TRBJ1-4; tentative D call: TRBD1 (5 bases). CDR1 MNHEY and CDR2 SMNVEV come from the germline V gene (reference sequence). Trimming cost V 4 bases and J 6 bases, with 12 bases left between them. CDR3 size: 14 residues. The CDR3: CASSSRGEDEKLFF. The CDR3 nucleotides read TGTGCCAGCAGTTCACGAGGGGAGGATGAAAAACTGTTTTTT.

The chain links TRBV13 to TRBJ1-2; D call uncertain. This CDR3 comprises 13 residues. The germline gives CDR1 PRHDT, CDR2 FYEKMQ (reference sequence). Trimming took off 3 bases at V and 4 bases at J, with 9 bases between the two ends. CDR3: CASSFGEGYGYTF. The CDR3 bases are TGTGCCAGCAGCTTCGGGGAGGGCTATGGCTACACCTTC.

This clone was observed once. This chain links TRBV5-1 with TRBJ2-3; 10 bases agree with TRBD2. Unmatched junction bases numbered 15, after V lost 3 bases and J lost 5 bases. CDR3 length: 18 amino acids. The germline CDR1 and CDR2 sequences are SGHRS and YFSETQ. CDR3 loop: CASSSPGASGSLGDTQYF. For the CDR3, the DNA is TGCGCCAGCAGCTCCCCGGGGGCTAGCGGGAGTCTAGGAGATACGCAGTATTTT.

The chain links TRBV7-2 to TRBJ2-6; D gene unclear. Trimming stripped 0 bases from V and 0 bases from J, with 18 bases between. Looked up from germline, CDR1 is SGHTA and CDR2 is FQGNSA. The CDR3 length is 20 residues. The CDR3 nucleotides are TGTGCCAGCAGCTTAGCGGAGACATCAAGGATAGGCTCTGGGGCCAACGTCCTGACTTTC. Translation: CASSLAETSRIGSGANVLTF.